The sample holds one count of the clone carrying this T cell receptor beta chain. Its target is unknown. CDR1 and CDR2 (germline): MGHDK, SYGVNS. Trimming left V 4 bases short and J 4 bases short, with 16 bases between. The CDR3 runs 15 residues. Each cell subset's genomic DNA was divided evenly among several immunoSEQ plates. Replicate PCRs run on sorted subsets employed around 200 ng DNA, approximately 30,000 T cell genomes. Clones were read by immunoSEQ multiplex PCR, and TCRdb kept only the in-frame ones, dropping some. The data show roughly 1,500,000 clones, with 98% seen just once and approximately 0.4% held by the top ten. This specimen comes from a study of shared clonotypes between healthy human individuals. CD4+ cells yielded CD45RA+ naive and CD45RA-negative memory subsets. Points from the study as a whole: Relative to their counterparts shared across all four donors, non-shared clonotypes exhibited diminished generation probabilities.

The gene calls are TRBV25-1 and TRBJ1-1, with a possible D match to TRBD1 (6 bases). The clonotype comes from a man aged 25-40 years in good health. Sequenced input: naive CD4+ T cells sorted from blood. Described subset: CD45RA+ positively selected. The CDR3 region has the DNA TGTGCCAGCAGTGTATCACAGGGTTATGGCACTGAAGCTTTCTTT. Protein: CASSVSQGYGTEAFF.